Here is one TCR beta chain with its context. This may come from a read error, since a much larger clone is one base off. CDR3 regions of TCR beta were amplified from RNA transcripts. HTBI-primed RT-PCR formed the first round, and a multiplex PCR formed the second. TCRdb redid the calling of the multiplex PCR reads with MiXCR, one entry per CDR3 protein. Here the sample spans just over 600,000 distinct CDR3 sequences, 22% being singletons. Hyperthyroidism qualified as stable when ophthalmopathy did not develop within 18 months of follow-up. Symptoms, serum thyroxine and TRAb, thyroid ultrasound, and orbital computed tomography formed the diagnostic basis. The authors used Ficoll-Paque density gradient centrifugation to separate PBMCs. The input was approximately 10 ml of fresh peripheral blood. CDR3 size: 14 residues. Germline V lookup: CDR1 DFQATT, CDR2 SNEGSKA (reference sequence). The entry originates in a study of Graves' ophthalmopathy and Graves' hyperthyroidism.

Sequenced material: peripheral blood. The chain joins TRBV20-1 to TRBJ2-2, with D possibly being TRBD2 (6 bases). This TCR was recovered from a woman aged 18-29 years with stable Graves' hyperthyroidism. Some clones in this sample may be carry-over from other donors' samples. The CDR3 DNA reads TGCGGTGCACCGGACTACCCTAACACCGGGGAGCTGTTTTTT. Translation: CGAPDYPNTGELFF.